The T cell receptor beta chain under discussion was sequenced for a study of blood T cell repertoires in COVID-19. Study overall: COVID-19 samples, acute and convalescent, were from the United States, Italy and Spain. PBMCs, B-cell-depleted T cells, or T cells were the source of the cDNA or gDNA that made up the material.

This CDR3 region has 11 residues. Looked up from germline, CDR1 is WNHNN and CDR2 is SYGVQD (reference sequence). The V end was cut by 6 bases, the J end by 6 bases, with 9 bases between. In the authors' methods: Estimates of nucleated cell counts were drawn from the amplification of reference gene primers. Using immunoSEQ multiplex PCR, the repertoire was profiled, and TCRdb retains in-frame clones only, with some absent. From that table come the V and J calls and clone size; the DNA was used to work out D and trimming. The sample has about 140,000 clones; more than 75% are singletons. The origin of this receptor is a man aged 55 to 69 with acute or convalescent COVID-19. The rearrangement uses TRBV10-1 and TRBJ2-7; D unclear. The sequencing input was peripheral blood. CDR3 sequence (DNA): TGCGCCAGCAGCGATTCGGTCGAGCAGTACTTC. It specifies CASSDSVEQYF.